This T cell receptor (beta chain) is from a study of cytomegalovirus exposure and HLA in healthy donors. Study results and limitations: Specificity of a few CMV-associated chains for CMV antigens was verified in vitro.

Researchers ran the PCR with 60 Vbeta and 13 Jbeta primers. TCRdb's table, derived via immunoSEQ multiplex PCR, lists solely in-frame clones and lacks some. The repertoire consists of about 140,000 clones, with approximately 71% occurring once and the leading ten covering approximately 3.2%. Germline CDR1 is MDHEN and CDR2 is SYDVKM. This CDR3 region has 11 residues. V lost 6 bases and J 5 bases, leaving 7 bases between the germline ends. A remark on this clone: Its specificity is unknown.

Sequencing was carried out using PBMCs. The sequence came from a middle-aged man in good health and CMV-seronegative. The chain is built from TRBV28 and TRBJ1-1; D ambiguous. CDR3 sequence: CASRSGTEAFF. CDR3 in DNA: TGTGCCAGCAGAAGCGGGACTGAAGCTTTCTTT.